This T cell receptor beta chain came from a study of T cell responses to AZD1222 COVID-19 vaccine. Germline CDR1 GTSNPN, CDR2 SVGIG (reference sequence). The CDR3 sequence is 14 residues long. Trimming removed 1 base from V and 2 bases from J, with 10 bases in between. The protocol was immunoSEQ multiplex PCR, while the TCRdb copy is restricted to in-frame clones and leaves out a portion. The sample contains 150,000 to 200,000 clones, 85% to 90% of which appear only once. The sample in question was peripheral blood, obtained on day 0 of AZD1222 vaccination. This TCR derives from an adult in good health. The chain combines TRBV30 with TRBJ2-3; D uncertain. The CDR3 protein is CAWSGLGSTDTQYF. Written as DNA, the CDR3 is TGTGCCTGGAGTGGCCTTGGTTCCACAGATACGCAGTATTTT.